This passage covers 14 T cell receptor beta chains from one sample sequenced in a study of T cell changes during pregnancy in multiple sclerosis. Sequencing was performed with immunoSEQ multiplex PCR; in TCRdb, only in-frame clones are kept and a portion is missing. The sample has tens of thousands of clones, almost 95% seen once. Sequencing used peripheral blood. These receptors were obtained from a female donor with multiple sclerosis, enrolled in a pregnancy study.

The chain joins TRBV10-1 to TRBJ2-3, with D perhaps TRBD2 (5 bases). Germline values: CDR1 WNHNN, CDR2 SYGVQD (reference sequence). The CDR3 covers 17 residues. V was shortened by 3 bases and J by 7 bases, with 23 bases between the two germline ends. CDR3 region: CASSESGRSRGFNTQYF. In DNA, the CDR3 is TGCGCCAGCAGTGAATCGGGAAGGTCCAGAGGTTTTAATACGCAGTATTTT.

The V call is TRBV7-9, the J call TRBJ2-1; 9 nucleotides line up with TRBD2. The V and J ends lost 5 bases and 7 bases, in that order; junction bases with no gene match: 9. CDR3 length: 15 residues. Looked up from germline, CDR1 is SEHNR and CDR2 is FQNEAQ (reference sequence). CDR3 bases: TGTGCCAGCAGCACACCGGGACTAGCTTGGAATGAGCAGTTCTTC. It specifies CASSTPGLAWNEQFF.

The rearrangement uses TRBV27 and TRBJ2-1; 7 bases are shared with TRBD2. V was clipped by 5 bases and J by 9 bases; unmatched bases: 7. The CDR3 covers 13 residues. Germline loops: CDR1 MNHEY, CDR2 SMNVEV (reference sequence). In nucleotides, the CDR3 is TGTGCCAGCAGTCCAGGTCCGGGGGGTGAGCAGTTCTTC. Translation gives CASSPGPGGEQFF.

This rearrangement joins TRBV18 to TRBJ1-3, with TRBD1 identical over 9 bases. V was pared by 2 bases and J by 2 bases, with 4 bases of the junction left unmatched. The CDR3 runs to 16 residues. Germline CDR1 KGHSH, CDR2 LQKENI. The CDR3 spells CASSPGTGLPGNTIYF. The CDR3 nucleotides read TGTGCCAGCTCACCAGGGACAGGGCTACCTGGAAACACCATATATTTT.

The chain uses TRBV5-5 and TRBJ2-1; TRBD2 agrees at 11 bases. V shed 3 bases, J shed 4 bases, and the junction held 6 bases outside the gene matches. The CDR3 sequence is 16 residues long. Per germline, CDR1 SGHKS and CDR2 YYEKEE (reference sequence). The CDR3 loop is CASSYTSGSVYNEQFF. CDR3 bases: TGTGCCAGCAGCTATACTAGCGGGAGCGTGTACAATGAGCAGTTCTTC.

The J gene is TRBJ1-1, the V gene TRBV6-6; D not resolved. The CDR3 is 13 amino acids. Germline CDR1 MNHNY, CDR2 SVGAGI (reference sequence). The V end was cut by 2 bases, the J end by 1 base, with 5 bases between. The CDR3 region has the DNA TGTGCCAGCAGTTACACGGGGAACACTGAAGCTTTCTTT. Translated: CASSYTGNTEAFF.

The CDR3 loop is CASSLSGDASYEQYF. The CDR3, as DNA: TGTGCCAGCAGTCTATCAGGGGACGCCTCCTACGAGCAGTACTTC. The rearrangement uses TRBV6-1 and TRBJ2-7; D perhaps matches TRBD1 (6 bases). CDR3 size: 15 residues. From germline, CDR1 is MNHNS and CDR2 SASEGT. Trimming removed 5 bases at V and 0 bases at J, with 14 bases between.

The gene calls are TRBV6-5 and TRBJ1-5; D not resolved. The CDR3 extends over 13 amino acids. Germline CDR1 reads MNHEY; CDR2 reads SVGAGI. The V end lost 0 bases, the J end lost 6 bases, and 6 bases lay between the germline ends. The chain's CDR3 is CASSYSFSQPQHF. CDR3 coding DNA: TGTGCCAGCAGTTACTCGTTCTCTCAGCCCCAGCATTTT.

The chain combines TRBV5-4 with TRBJ2-1; D remains unclear. Germline V gives CDR1 SGHNT, CDR2 YYREEE (reference sequence). CDR3 length: 11 residues. The V and J ends lost 0 bases and 9 bases respectively, with 4 bases between them. For the CDR3, the DNA is TGTGCCAGCAGCTTGGTTGGTGAGCAGTTCTTC. This gives the protein CASSLVGEQFF.

The rearrangement links TRBV18 to TRBJ1-2; 9 bases align to TRBD1. V trimming: 2 bases; J trimming: 6 bases; junction bases outside the gene matches: 4. This CDR3 is 14 amino acids long. Germline CDR1 KGHSH, CDR2 LQKENI. This CDR3 is CASSPVRTGDGYTF. The CDR3 DNA reads TGTGCCAGCTCACCAGTCCGGACAGGGGATGGCTACACCTTC. Using reference TRBV18 and TRBJ1-2 for the parts outside the CDR3, the full variable domain is NAGVMQNPRHLVRRRGQEARLRCSPMKGHSHVYWYRQLPEEGLKFMVYLQKENIIDESGMPKERFSAEFPKEGPSILRIQQVVRGDSAAYFCASSPVRTGDGYTFGSGTRLTVV.

The J gene is TRBJ2-2, the V gene TRBV6-4, with D perhaps TRBD1 (6 bases). The CDR3 extends over 15 amino acids. Per the germline V gene, CDR1 is MRHNA and CDR2 is SNTAGT. With 2 bases removed from V and 1 base from J, the gap between germline ends came to 8 bases. CDR3 sequence (DNA): TGTGCCAGCAGTGACCTGGGACAGAACACCGGGGAGCTGTTTTTT. Encoded protein: CASSDLGQNTGELFF.

This clone occurred once. The rearrangement uses TRBV18 and TRBJ2-5; 10 bases are shared with TRBD2. This CDR3 contains 16 residues. J gave up 4 bases and V 0 bases, and 5 bases lay outside the gene matches. From germline, CDR1 is KGHSH and CDR2 LQKENI. In DNA form, the CDR3 reads TGTGCCAGCTCACCACCAACGGGGACTAGCGCAGAGACCCAGTACTTC. Translating it yields CASSPPTGTSAETQYF.

The chain carries TRBV5-6 and TRBJ1-5; TRBD1 aligns across 7 bases. CDR3 length: 14 amino acids. Germline V gene sequence: CDR1 SGHDT, CDR2 YYEEEE. V shed 0 bases, J shed 6 bases, and the junction held 3 bases outside the gene matches. The CDR3 is CASSLVTGSQPQHF. The DNA for the CDR3 is TGTGCCAGCAGCTTGGTGACAGGGAGTCAGCCCCAGCATTTT.

The chain has TRBV10-2 and TRBJ2-3, with 7 bases aligning to TRBD2. This CDR3 comprises 12 residues. CDR1 is WSHSY, CDR2 SAAADI, per germline. V lost 8 bases and J lost 4; bases outside the gene matches: 3. CDR3 loop: CASRDYADTQYF. The CDR3 coding sequence is TGCGCCAGCCGGGACTACGCAGATACGCAGTATTTT.